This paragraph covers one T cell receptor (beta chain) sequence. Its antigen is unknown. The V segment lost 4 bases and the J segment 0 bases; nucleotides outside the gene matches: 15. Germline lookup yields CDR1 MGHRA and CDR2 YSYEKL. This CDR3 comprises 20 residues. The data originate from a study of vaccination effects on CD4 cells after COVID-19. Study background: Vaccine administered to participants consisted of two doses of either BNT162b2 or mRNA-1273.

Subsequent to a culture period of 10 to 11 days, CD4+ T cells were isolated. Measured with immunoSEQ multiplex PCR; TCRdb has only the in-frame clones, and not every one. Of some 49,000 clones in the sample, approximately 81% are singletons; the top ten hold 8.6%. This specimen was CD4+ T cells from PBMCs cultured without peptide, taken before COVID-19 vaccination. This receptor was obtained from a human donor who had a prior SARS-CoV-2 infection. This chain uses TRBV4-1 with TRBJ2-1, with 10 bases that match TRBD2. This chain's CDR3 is CASSRGNLRASGSSYNEQFF. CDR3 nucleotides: TGCGCCAGCAGCCGCGGAAATCTTAGGGCTAGCGGGAGCTCCTACAATGAGCAGTTCTTC.